The next 20 T cell receptor beta chains were all read from a single sample in a study of identical twins. A single record per CDR3 protein comes from TCRdb applying MiXCR to the 5' RACE reads. Among more than 600,000 distinct CDR3 sequences listed, about 18% were seen once. The sample was also reused in another study, on T cells expressing NK-cell markers.

Sequences were obtained from PBMCs. Receptor source: a woman under 30 in good health.

This chain joins TRBV20-1 and TRBJ2-1, with 13 positions matching TRBD2. The CDR3 is 16 amino acids. The junction had 7 bases not matched to a gene; V was cut back by 3 bases and J by 5 bases. Germline V lookup: CDR1 DFQATT, CDR2 SNEGSKA (reference sequence). The CDR3 sequence is CSASQLAGGRNNEQFF. CDR3 sequence (DNA): TGCAGTGCTAGTCAACTAGCGGGGGGGAGAAACAATGAGCAGTTCTTC.

The CDR3 is CASSLAEITDTQYF. CDR3 bases: TGCGCCAGCAGCTTGGCCGAAATCACAGATACGCAGTATTTT. The rearrangement uses TRBV5-1 and TRBJ2-3; D is unclear. The CDR3 has 14 residues. Trimming pared 0 bases from V and 2 bases from J, leaving 7 bases between. CDR1 is SGHRS and CDR2 is YFSETQ in the germline V gene.

This clonotype was seen only a few times. This rearrangement joins TRBV27 to TRBJ1-2; 9 nucleotides align to TRBD1. The CDR3 has 12 amino acids. V was clipped by 7 bases and J by 6 bases; unmatched bases: 3. Germline CDR1 reads MNHEY; CDR2 reads SMNVEV (reference sequence). CDR3 coding DNA: TGTGCCAGCACGACAGGGGGGAATGGCTACACCTTC. It specifies CASTTGGNGYTF.

The chain carries TRBV7-6 and TRBJ2-5, with D hard to call. The CDR3 has 11 amino acids. V gave up 1 base and J gave up 10 bases, with 7 bases separating them. Germline loops: CDR1 SGHVS, CDR2 FNYEAQ. The CDR3 reads CASSLDKDQYF. CDR3 DNA: TGTGCCAGCAGCTTAGACAAGGACCAGTACTTC.

Notes on this clonotype: Germline is not matched at one junction end, which may reflect a read error. CDR3 loop: CASSYIGLAGGLGYSEQFF. As DNA, the CDR3 is TGTGCCAGCAGTTATATCGGACTAGCGGGGGGGTTGGGGTACAGTGAGCAGTTCTTC. The V and J genes are TRBV12-3 or TRBV12-4 and TRBJ2-1; TRBD2 matches 15 bases. The CDR3 loop spans 19 amino acids.

The chain couples TRBV20-1 to TRBJ2-3; the match to TRBD2 covers 14 bases. CDR1 is DFQATT and CDR2 is SNEGSKA in the germline V gene (reference sequence). The junction had 2 bases not matched to a gene; V was cut back by 1 base and J by 5 bases. This CDR3 has 15 residues. This chain's CDR3 is CSARGLAGGIDTQYF. CDR3 DNA sequence: TGCAGTGCTAGAGGACTAGCGGGAGGGATAGATACGCAGTATTTT.

J is TRBJ2-6 and V is TRBV20-1; weak D call: TRBD2 (6 bases). Per the germline V gene, CDR1 is DFQATT and CDR2 is SNEGSKA (reference sequence). The CDR3 extends over 20 amino acids. The germline V and J ends were trimmed by 3 bases and 0 bases, with 24 bases remaining between them. In nucleotides, the CDR3 is TGCAGTGCTAGGGGTGAGCGGGTCTTCTCCACTCGCTCTGGGGCCAACGTCCTGACTTTC. Translated: CSARGERVFSTRSGANVLTF.

This clonotype was detected a few times. The CDR3 reads CSVYAGSSYEQYF. The CDR3 bases are TGCAGTGTTTATGCCGGGAGCTCCTACGAGCAGTACTTC. The genes are TRBV20-1 and TRBJ2-7; D is possibly TRBD2 (6 bases). The germline V gene has CDR1 DFQATT and CDR2 SNEGSKA (reference sequence). The CDR3 spans 13 residues. The V gene lost 7 bases and the J gene lost 0 bases, with 13 bases spanning the gap.

The chain joins TRBV20-1 to TRBJ2-1; 8 nucleotides match TRBD2. CDR3 length: 14 amino acids. Germline-derived CDR1 and CDR2 are DFQATT and SNEGSKA (reference sequence). With 3 bases clipped from V and 4 bases from J, the junction kept 5 bases outside the gene matches. The CDR3 region is CSASTRGVYNEQFF. CDR3 bases: TGCAGTGCTAGTACGCGGGGGGTGTACAATGAGCAGTTCTTC.

J is TRBJ1-2 and V is TRBV5-1; D might be TRBD1 (6 bases). The CDR3 has 14 residues. V lost 0 bases and J lost 4, with 10 bases in between. The germline V gene has CDR1 SGHRS and CDR2 YFSETQ. The DNA for the CDR3 is TGCGCCAGCAGCTTGGAGGGGACAATCTATGGCTACACCTTC. This translates into CASSLEGTIYGYTF. Variable domain in full (rest from reference TRBV5-1 and TRBJ1-2): KAGVTQTPRYLIKTRGQQVTLSCSPISGHRSVSWYQQTPGQGLQFLFEYFSETQRNKGNFPGRFSGRQFSNSRSEMNVSTLELGDSALYLCASSLEGTIYGYTFGSGTRLTVV.

This chain joins TRBV6-5 and TRBJ2-7; D might be TRBD1 (6 bases). V was shortened by 0 bases and J by 3 bases, with 9 bases between the two germline ends. There are 14 residues in the CDR3. Germline CDR1 and CDR2: MNHEY and SVGAGI. The CDR3 DNA follows: TGTGCCAGCAGTTACTCGGGGGCCTTCTACGAGCAGTACTTC. This codes for CASSYSGAFYEQYF.

This clonotype was observed a few times. This chain connects TRBV12-3 or TRBV12-4 to TRBJ2-3; no firm D call. This CDR3 has 12 amino acids. V shed 3 bases and J shed 6 bases, with 7 bases lying between them. The CDR3 DNA is TGTGCCAGCAGTTTGTCCTGGGATACGCAGTATTTT. Translated, it gives CASSLSWDTQYF.

This clonotype came up many times. The chain links TRBV6-1 to TRBJ2-5; D is possibly TRBD1 (6 bases). The V and J ends lost 2 bases and 5 bases respectively, with 15 bases between them. Germline V lookup: CDR1 MNHNS, CDR2 SASEGT. The CDR3 covers 15 residues. The CDR3 region is CASSESLPGVETQYF. The CDR3 DNA reads TGTGCCAGCAGTGAATCATTGCCAGGGGTGGAGACCCAGTACTTC.

This clonotype was picked up a small number of times. The rearrangement joins TRBV5-6 to TRBJ1-2; the D is unclear. Germline V lookup: CDR1 SGHDT, CDR2 YYEEEE. This CDR3 is 13 amino acids long. V lost 0 bases, J lost 5 bases, and 8 bases lay in between. The CDR3 loop is CASSLVSSYGYTF. The CDR3, as DNA: TGTGCCAGCAGCTTGGTCTCCAGTTATGGCTACACCTTC. Full variable domain (outside the CDR3, taken from reference TRBV5-6 and TRBJ1-2): DAGVTQSPTHLIKTRGQQVTLRCSPKSGHDTVSWYQQALGQGPQFIFQYYEEEERQRGNFPDRFSGHQFPNYSSELNVNALLLGDSALYLCASSLVSSYGYTFGSGTRLTVV.

The chain uses TRBV7-2 and TRBJ2-1; no clear D gene. V lost 1 base, J lost 4 bases, and 8 bases lay in between. There are 14 residues in the CDR3. Germline assignment: CDR1 SGHTA and CDR2 FQGNSA. The CDR3 DNA follows: TGTGCCAGCAGCTTAGACCTTAGGTACAATGAGCAGTTCTTC. Amino acids: CASSLDLRYNEQFF.

This clonotype has a count of ten or more. The chain has TRBV29-1 and TRBJ1-2; D is possibly TRBD1 (5 bases). Germline V gives CDR1 SQVTM, CDR2 ANQGSEA. Trimming took off 0 bases at V and 4 bases at J, with 12 bases between the two ends. The CDR3 consists of 14 residues. CDR3 sequence reads: CSVEETEGPYGYTF. CDR3 DNA sequence: TGCAGCGTTGAAGAGACAGAGGGCCCCTATGGCTACACCTTC.

This clonotype was observed a few times. The V gene is TRBV6-1, the J gene TRBJ1-1, with D maybe TRBD1 (5 bases). The CDR3 contains 14 residues. Deletions cut 5 bases from V and 6 bases from J, with 16 bases between. Germline V CDR1 and CDR2: MNHNS, SASEGT. For the CDR3, the DNA is TGTGCCAGCAGTCAAGGGCTAGGGGACCCTGAAGCTTTCTTT. Encoded protein: CASSQGLGDPEAFF.

This clonotype has only a few counts. This chain connects TRBV29-1 to TRBJ2-6; D is uncertain. Germline V CDR1 and CDR2: SQVTM, ANQGSEA. CDR3 length equals 13 residues. V dropped 5 bases and J dropped 1 base, with 6 bases sitting between them. The CDR3 reads CSVRISGANVLTF. CDR3 in DNA: TGCAGCGTTCGAATTTCTGGGGCCAACGTCCTGACTTTC. Filled out from reference TRBV29-1 and TRBJ2-6, the complete variable domain reads SAVISQKPSRDICQRGTSLTIQCQVDSQVTMMFWYRQQPGQSLTLIATANQGSEATYESGFVIDKFPISRPNLTFSTLTVSNMSPEDSSIYLCSVRISGANVLTFGAGSRLTVL.

The rearrangement uses TRBV10-3 and TRBJ2-7; 12 nucleotides line up with TRBD2. Germline V CDR1 and CDR2: ENHRY, SYGVKD. The CDR3 extends over 14 amino acids. The trim removed 10 bases at V and 0 bases at J, leaving 4 bases unmatched. For the CDR3, the DNA is TGTGCCACCGGACTAGCGGGGTCCTCCTACGAGCAGTACTTC. Protein sequence: CATGLAGSSYEQYF.

The chain is built from TRBV20-1 and TRBJ2-1; 13 positions match TRBD2. This CDR3 has 18 amino acids. CDR1 is DFQATT, CDR2 SNEGSKA, per germline (reference sequence). Unmatched junction bases numbered 10, after V lost 1 base and J lost 4 bases. The CDR3 spells CSARVLLAGGIGYNEQFF. CDR3 in DNA: TGCAGTGCTAGAGTTTTACTAGCGGGAGGGATCGGATACAATGAGCAGTTCTTC.